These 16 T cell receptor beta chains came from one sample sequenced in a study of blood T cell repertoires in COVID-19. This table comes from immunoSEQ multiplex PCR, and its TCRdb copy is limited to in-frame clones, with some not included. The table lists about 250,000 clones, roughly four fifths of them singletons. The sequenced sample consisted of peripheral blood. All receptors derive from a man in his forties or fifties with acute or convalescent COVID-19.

The CDR3 bases are TGCGCCAGCAGCCCCGGGACAGGGGGTGGGTCGCAGTTCTTC. This sequence encodes CASSPGTGGGSQFF. The rearrangement uses TRBV5-1 and TRBJ2-1; 11 bases are shared with TRBD1. Germline V lookup: CDR1 SGHRS, CDR2 YFSETQ. V trimming: 4 bases; J trimming: 12 bases; junction bases outside the gene matches: 9. This CDR3 has 14 residues.

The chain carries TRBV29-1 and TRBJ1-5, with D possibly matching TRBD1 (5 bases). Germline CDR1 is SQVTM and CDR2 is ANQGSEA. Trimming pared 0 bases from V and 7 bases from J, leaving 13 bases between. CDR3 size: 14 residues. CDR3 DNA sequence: TGCAGCGTTGAAGAGGGGACTCCAGGGCAGCCCCAGCATTTT. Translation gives CSVEEGTPGQPQHF.

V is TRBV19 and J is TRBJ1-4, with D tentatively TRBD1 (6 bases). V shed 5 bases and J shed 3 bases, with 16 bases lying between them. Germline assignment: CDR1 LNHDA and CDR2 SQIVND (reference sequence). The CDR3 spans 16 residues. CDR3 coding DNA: TGTGCCAGTAGTTCCACCCGGACAGCCTCTAATGAAAAACTGTTTTTT. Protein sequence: CASSSTRTASNEKLFF.

This chain's CDR3 is CASKDRDRYTEAFF. In DNA form, the CDR3 reads TGCGCCAGCAAGGACCGGGATAGATACACTGAAGCTTTCTTT. The chain links TRBV5-1 to TRBJ1-1; D unresolved. Trimming removed 6 bases at V and 3 bases at J, with 15 bases between. The germline gives CDR1 SGHRS, CDR2 YFSETQ. This CDR3 is 14 amino acids long.

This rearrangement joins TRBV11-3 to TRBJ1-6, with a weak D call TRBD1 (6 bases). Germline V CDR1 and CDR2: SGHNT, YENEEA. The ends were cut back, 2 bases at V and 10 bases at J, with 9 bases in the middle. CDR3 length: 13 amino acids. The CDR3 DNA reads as TGTGCCAGCAGCTTAACAGGGTACTCACCCCTCCACTTT. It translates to CASSLTGYSPLHF.

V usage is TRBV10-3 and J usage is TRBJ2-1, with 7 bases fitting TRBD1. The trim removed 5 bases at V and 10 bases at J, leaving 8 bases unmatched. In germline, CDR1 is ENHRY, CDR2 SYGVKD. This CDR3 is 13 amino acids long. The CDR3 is CAISQLTGLEQFF. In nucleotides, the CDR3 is TGTGCCATCAGTCAACTGACAGGGTTGGAGCAGTTCTTC.

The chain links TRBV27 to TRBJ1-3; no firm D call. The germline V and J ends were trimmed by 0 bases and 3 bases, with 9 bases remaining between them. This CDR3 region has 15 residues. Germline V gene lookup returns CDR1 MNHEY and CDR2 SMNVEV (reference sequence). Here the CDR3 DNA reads TGTGCCAGCAGTTTATCGGGCCGTGGTGGAAACACCATATATTTT. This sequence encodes CASSLSGRGGNTIYF.

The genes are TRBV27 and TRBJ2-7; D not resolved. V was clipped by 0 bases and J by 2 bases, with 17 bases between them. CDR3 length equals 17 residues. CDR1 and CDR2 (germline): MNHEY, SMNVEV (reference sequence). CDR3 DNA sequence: TGTGCCAGCAGTTTATCGGTCGCAGGTCATATCCCCTACGAGCAGTACTTC. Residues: CASSLSVAGHIPYEQYF.

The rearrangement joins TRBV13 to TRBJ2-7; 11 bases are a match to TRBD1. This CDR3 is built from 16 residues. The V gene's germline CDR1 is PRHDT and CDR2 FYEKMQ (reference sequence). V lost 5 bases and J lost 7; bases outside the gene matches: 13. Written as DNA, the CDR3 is TGTGCCAGCAGCCACATGGACAGGGGGCTGTTGGATGAGCAGTACTTC. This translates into CASSHMDRGLLDEQYF.

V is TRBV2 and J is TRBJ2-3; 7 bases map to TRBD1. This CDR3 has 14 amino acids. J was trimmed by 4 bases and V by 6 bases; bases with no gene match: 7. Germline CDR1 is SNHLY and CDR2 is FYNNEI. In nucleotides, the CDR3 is TGTGCCAGCAGCTTCGACAGGGTGCCAGATACGCAGTATTTT. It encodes CASSFDRVPDTQYF.

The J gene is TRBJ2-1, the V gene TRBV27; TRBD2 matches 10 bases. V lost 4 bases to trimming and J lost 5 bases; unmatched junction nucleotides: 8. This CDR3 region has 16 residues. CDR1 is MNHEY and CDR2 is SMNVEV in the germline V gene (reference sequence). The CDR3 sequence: CASSSHSSGSNNEQFF. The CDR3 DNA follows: TGTGCCAGCAGTTCCCACTCTAGCGGGAGTAACAATGAGCAGTTCTTC.

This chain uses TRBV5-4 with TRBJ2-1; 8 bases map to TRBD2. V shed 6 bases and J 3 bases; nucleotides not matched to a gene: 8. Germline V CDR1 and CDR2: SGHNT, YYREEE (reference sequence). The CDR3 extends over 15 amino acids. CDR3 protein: CASTKQAGGYNEQFF. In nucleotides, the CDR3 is TGTGCCAGCACCAAGCAGGCGGGGGGCTACAATGAGCAGTTCTTC.

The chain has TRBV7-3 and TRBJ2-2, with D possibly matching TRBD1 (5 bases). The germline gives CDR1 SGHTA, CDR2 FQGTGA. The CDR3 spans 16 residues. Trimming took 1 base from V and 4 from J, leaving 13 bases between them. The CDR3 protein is CASSLRPRVGTGELFF. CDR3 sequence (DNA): TGTGCCAGCAGCTTAAGGCCCAGGGTCGGCACCGGGGAGCTGTTTTTT. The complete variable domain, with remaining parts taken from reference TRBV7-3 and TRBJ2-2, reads GAGVSQTPSNKVTEKGKYVELRCDPISGHTALYWYRQSLGQGPEFLIYFQGTGAADDSGLPNDRFFAVRPEGSVSTLKIQRTERGDSAVYLCASSLRPRVGTGELFFGEGSRLTVL.

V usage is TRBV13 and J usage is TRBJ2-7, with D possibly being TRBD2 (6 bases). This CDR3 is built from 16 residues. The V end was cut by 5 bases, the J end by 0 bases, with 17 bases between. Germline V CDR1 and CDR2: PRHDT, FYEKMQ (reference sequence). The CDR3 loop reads CASSRSGGLRSYEQYF. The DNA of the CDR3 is TGTGCCAGCAGCAGATCCGGAGGACTACGCTCCTACGAGCAGTACTTC.

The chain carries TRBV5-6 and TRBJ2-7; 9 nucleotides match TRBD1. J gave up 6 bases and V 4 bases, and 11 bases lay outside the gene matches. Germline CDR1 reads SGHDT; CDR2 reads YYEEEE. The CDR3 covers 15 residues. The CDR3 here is CASSGPDRGLLEQYF. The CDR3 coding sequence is TGTGCCAGCAGCGGACCGGACAGGGGACTTCTCGAGCAGTACTTC.

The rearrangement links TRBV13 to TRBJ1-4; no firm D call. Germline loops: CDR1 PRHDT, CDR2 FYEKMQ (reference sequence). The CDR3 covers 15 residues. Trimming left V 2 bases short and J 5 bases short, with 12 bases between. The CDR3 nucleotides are TGTGCCAGCAGCTTAATGCAGGCCACGAATGAAAAACTGTTTTTT. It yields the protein CASSLMQATNEKLFF. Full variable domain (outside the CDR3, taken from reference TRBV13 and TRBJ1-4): AAGVIQSPRHLIKEKRETATLKCYPIPRHDTVYWYQQGPGQDPQFLISFYEKMQSDKGSIPDRFSAQQFSDYHSELNMSSLELGDSALYFCASSLMQATNEKLFFGSGTQLSVL.